Given below is one T cell receptor (beta chain) in context. There is no known antigen for this receptor. The sample holds no much larger clone one base away, and base qualities are not on file. Sequenced using an Illumina HiSeq 2500. Quantitative 5'-RACE with molecular barcodes was used to prepare TCR beta libraries. The source study handled its data this way. A new computational method, built on a probabilistic model of VDJ rearrangement, was used to identify disease-linked TCR variants. The raw public reads went through TCRdb reprocessing: fastp at Q25, MiXCR clone calling, in-frame beta chains kept. Rows are unified per CDR3 protein, each entry keeping the most common DNA and genes. The V and J calls and clone size come from TCRdb's table, not from the authors' own analysis. This sample has around 450,000 distinct CDR3 sequences in its table, and about 25% of those were observed once. The ten most abundant clones make up over 0.8% of the sample.

Trimming removed 0 bases from V and 8 bases from J, leaving 14 bases between the germline ends. The CDR3 holds 16 amino acids from the cysteine to the phenylalanine. The sequence is cut down to CDR3 DNA, 48 bases in frame from base 1. The germline V gene yields SGHAT for CDR1 and FQNNGV for CDR2. The data derive from a study of CD8 T cells in ankylosing spondylitis (dated by TCRdb to 2016 to 2017). Turning to the overall study: The study set out to find disease-linked TCR variants by profiling T cell receptor beta repertoires in ankylosing spondylitis patients and healthy donors. The whole study cohort included 85 to 120 healthy donors and 20 to 30 ankylosing spondylitis patients. Peripheral blood was sampled, and synovial fluid was also collected from ankylosing spondylitis patients. Broader findings and caveats from the paper: Blood from ankylosing spondylitis patients appeared to be characterized by a TCR beta motif made up of several highly homologous amino acid variants. The disease-linked clones had a CD8+ phenotype and were found at relatively low frequencies in peripheral blood. Some TCR beta motif variants had previously been reported in synovial fluid and blood of reactive arthritis patients, which suggested common disease-initiation mechanisms. Significant enrichment of the disease-linked clones was reported in matched synovial fluid samples from ankylosing spondylitis patients.

The source of this sequence is a male donor with ankylosing spondylitis. In this chain, TRBV11-2 is recombined with TRBJ1-6, with a weak D call of TRBD1 (6 bases match). The sequenced sample consisted of blood, either unsorted or a sorted T cell fraction (not recorded which). The CDR3 here reads CASSLDLRTVDSPLHF. In nucleotides, the sequence is TGTGCCAGCAGCTTAGATCTTCGGACAGTAGATTCACCCCTCCACTTT.